The present TCR beta chain was sequenced within a study of shared clonotypes between healthy human individuals (dated by TCRdb to 2018 to 2021). A note on the overall study: A few men and two women, aged 18 to 49 years, made up the cohort. For each donor, three plates each were used for CD4 naive and CD4 memory, two plates were used for CD8 naive, and one plate was used for CD8 memory. Blood TCR repertoires of five healthy adults were deeply sequenced to estimate repertoire size and the extent of clonotype sharing between individuals. To increase sequencing depth and limit assay-specific biases, different laboratories used diverse techniques to prepare libraries and sequence TCR repertoires. Each donor's leukapheresis produced roughly between about 0.9 and 9.5 billion PBMCs.

Donors were healthy HIV-negative adults with no recently reported acute infections or vaccinations. Every donor was a Caucasian adult residing in Nashville, Tennessee, USA. CD4+ T cells were enriched through magnetic negative selection, after which naive cells were positively selected on CD45RA and the remaining negative fraction served as the memory subset. Blood was obtained by leukapheresis, after which PBMCs were separated by Ficoll-Histopaque density gradient centrifugation and cryopreserved in liquid nitrogen vapor phase. Purity and quantity of every magnetically sorted T cell population were checked by analytical flow cytometry. Each sorted fraction had its genomic DNA isolated and then quantified by UV absorbance on a Nanodrop 2000c. CDR1 and CDR2 were assigned from the germline V gene as KGHSH and LQKENI. Cut back by 1 base and 3 bases, the V and J ends lie 6 bases apart. The CDR3 spans 13 residues, from the cysteine through the phenylalanine. Just the 39-base CDR3 DNA is kept, in frame starting at base 1.

Using the deep immunoSEQ assay, multiplex PCR amplified TCR CDR3 regions from genomic DNA. Extracted genomic DNA from each cell subset was spread evenly across all wells of several immunoSEQ 96-well plates, with each plate serving as a replicate. For sorted subsets, each replicate PCR was loaded with 200 ng genomic DNA, equivalent to some 31,000 T cell genomes. Purified libraries were measured with a Qubit 3.0 fluorometer, size-checked on a Bioanalyzer 2100, and measured again with the KAPA Library Quantification kit. Every immunoSEQ 96-well plate was sequenced on a separate single-read 150-cycle Illumina NextSeq 550 flow cell. As for the authors' bioinformatics: Because only junctional sequences without quality scores were contained in the immunoSEQ output, filtering matching that applied to full-length reads could not be performed. Sequences were annotated with PyIR, a Python wrapper for IgBLAST v1.9, and V/J genes and CDR3 were assigned using IMGT germline references. Reads were removed for weak V/J assignments (E-value above 1e-6), missing CDR3, stop codons, out-of-frame junctions, or ambiguous translated residues. V3J clonotypes were defined as sequences sharing the same inferred V gene, J gene, and CDR3 amino acid sequence. Percentage overlap between repertoires was calculated by dividing the number of shared unique clonotypes by the size of the smaller repertoire. Three approaches were used to assess repertoire richness: RTK rarefaction, the Chao1 estimator, and Recon v2.1 estimates of unobserved clonotypes. Generation probabilities for all TCRbeta clonotypes obtained by the gDNA method from a handful of donors were computed using OLGA. Held by TCRdb, this immuneACCESS table contains in-frame sequences only and omits some clones. Under half of the omission traces to an unresolved V gene where checked; the cause of the rest is unknown. V, J and clone size derive from that table, while D and trimming were established from the DNA sequence. This sample comprises about 1 million clones, 65% to 75% of them detected only once. The ten largest clones take up 1.5% of the sample.

What the work shows at the level of the full study, not this receptor alone: Sampling was restricted to blood, and TCR repertoires in tissue are likely to differ from TCR repertoires in blood. Naive subsets generally had larger estimated clonotype richness than memory subsets. The genetic and exposure-history diversity represented was limited by the small number of donors. Based on pairwise subsampling, the degree of clonotype sharing among donors was expected to be affected by sequencing depth. Incomplete sequencing was indicated by rarefaction of sorted-subset datasets, despite the large sequencing depth. Compared with non-shared clonotypes, clonotypes shared by all four sorted-subset donors had higher generation probabilities. Sharing across a few donors was observed for around 5% of naive CD4, 3.5% of naive CD8, 2.3% of memory CD4, and around 0.4% of memory CD8 clonotypes.

In the case of this clone: The target of this receptor is not known. No clone much larger than this one lies a single base away; base qualities are absent.

Sample: memory CD4+ T cells sorted from blood. Interpreted using the paper, the cell subset or site label stands for: CD45RA-negative fraction. The TCR comes from a man younger than 35 in good health. The receptor chain draws on TRBV18 and TRBJ1-2; a confident D gene designation cannot be given. DNA sequence: TGTGCCAGCTCACCACGGGTGGACTATGGCTACACCTTC. Its protein is CASSPRVDYGYTF.